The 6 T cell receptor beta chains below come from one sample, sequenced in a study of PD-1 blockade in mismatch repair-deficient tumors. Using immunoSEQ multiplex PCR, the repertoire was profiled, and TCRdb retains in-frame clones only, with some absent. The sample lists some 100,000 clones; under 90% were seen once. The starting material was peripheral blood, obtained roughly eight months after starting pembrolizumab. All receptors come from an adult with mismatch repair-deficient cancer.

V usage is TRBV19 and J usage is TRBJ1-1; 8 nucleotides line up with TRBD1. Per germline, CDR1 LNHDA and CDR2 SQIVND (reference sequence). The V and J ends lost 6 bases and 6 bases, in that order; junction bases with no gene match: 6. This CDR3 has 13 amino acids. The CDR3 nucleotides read TGTGCCAGTAGACCGGGACAGGCTTCTGAAGCTTTCTTT. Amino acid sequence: CASRPGQASEAFF.

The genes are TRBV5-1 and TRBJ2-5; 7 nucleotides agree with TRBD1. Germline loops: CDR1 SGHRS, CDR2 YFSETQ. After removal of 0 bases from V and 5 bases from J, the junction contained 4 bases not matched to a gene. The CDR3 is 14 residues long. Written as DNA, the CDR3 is TGCGCCAGCAGCTTGGGACAGGGCTTTGAGACCCAGTACTTC. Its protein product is CASSLGQGFETQYF.

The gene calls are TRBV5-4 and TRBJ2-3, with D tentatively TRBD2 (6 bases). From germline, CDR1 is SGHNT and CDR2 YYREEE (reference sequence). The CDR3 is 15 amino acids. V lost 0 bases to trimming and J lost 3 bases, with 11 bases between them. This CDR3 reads CASSLGEGRTDTQYF. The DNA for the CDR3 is TGTGCCAGCAGCTTGGGAGAGGGGAGGACAGATACGCAGTATTTT. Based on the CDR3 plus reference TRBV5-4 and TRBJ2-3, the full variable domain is ETGVTQSPTHLIKTRGQQVTLRCSSQSGHNTVSWYQQALGQGPQFIFQYYREEENGRGNFPPRFSGLQFPNYSSELNVNALELDDSALYLCASSLGEGRTDTQYFGPGTRLTVL.

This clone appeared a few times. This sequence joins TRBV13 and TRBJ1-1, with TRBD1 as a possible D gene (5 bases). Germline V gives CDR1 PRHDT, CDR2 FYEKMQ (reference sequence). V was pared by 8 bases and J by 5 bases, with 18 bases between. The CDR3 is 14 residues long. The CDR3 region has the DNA TGTGCCAGCCGACTTCGGGGGGGAGGGACTGAAGCTTTCTTT. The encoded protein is CASRLRGGGTEAFF.

The CDR3 loop reads CASSLGILNEQYF. In nucleotides, the CDR3 is TGTGCCAGCAGTTTAGGGATCCTGAACGAGCAGTACTTC. The V and J genes are TRBV27 and TRBJ2-7; D uncertain. Germline CDR1 and CDR2: MNHEY and SMNVEV (reference sequence). The V gene lost 2 bases and the J gene lost 5 bases, with 10 bases spanning the gap. CDR3 length: 13 amino acids.

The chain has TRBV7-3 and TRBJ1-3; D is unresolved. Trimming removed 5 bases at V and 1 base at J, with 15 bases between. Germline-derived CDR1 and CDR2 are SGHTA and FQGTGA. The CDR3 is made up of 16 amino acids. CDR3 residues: CASSPGDVGSGNTIYF. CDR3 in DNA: TGTGCCAGCAGCCCAGGCGACGTCGGGTCTGGAAACACCATATATTTT. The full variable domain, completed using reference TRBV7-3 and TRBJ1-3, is GAGVSQTPSNKVTEKGKYVELRCDPISGHTALYWYRQSLGQGPEFLIYFQGTGAADDSGLPNDRFFAVRPEGSVSTLKIQRTERGDSAVYLCASSPGDVGSGNTIYFGEGSWLTVV.